The 26 T cell receptor beta chains in this list originate from one sample, sequenced in a study of blood T cell repertoires in COVID-19. Assay: immunoSEQ multiplex PCR; the TCRdb copy retains only in-frame clones and omits some. The sample has more than 130,000 clones, around 80% seen once. The sample was peripheral blood. The receptor source for this set is a human donor in a cohort sampled during active COVID-19.

This sequence joins TRBV6-5 and TRBJ2-5; D possibly corresponds to TRBD2 (6 bases). CDR3 length: 14 amino acids. Looked up from germline, CDR1 is MNHEY and CDR2 is SVGAGI. V lost 5 bases, J lost 11 bases, and 21 bases lay in between. CDR3 DNA sequence: TGTGCCAGCAGTCCATTACCGCAGGGCGGGATACAGTACTTC. Its protein is CASSPLPQGGIQYF.

This chain joins TRBV6-2 or TRBV6-3 and TRBJ2-7, with D hard to call. Per the germline V gene, CDR1 is MNHEY and CDR2 is SVGEGT. This CDR3 has 14 residues. Trimming stripped 2 bases from V and 5 bases from J, with 13 bases between. CDR3 coding DNA: TGTGCCAGCAGTTACGCAGGCCCCCGGAACGAGCAGTACTTC. Protein product: CASSYAGPRNEQYF.

The chain is built from TRBV6-4 and TRBJ1-2; TRBD1 aligns across 9 bases. V dropped 8 bases and J dropped 2; count of bases not matched to a gene: 15. This CDR3 comprises 17 residues. The germline V gene has CDR1 MRHNA and CDR2 SNTAGT. The DNA of the CDR3 is TGTGCCAGCCCGTCGGGACAGGGTGAGGAGGCCAACTATGGCTACACCTTC. The encoded protein is CASPSGQGEEANYGYTF.

The chain joins TRBV7-9 to TRBJ2-5, with TRBD2 matching over 7 bases. CDR1 SEHNR and CDR2 FQNEAQ come from the germline V gene (reference sequence). The CDR3 loop spans 16 amino acids. J gave up 1 base and V 4 bases, and 9 bases lay outside the gene matches. As DNA, the CDR3 is TGTGCCAGCAGCTCCTCGTATCGGACTAGCCAAGAGACCCAGTACTTC. Translation: CASSSSYRTSQETQYF. Looking up the rest from reference TRBV7-9 and TRBJ2-5 gives the full variable domain: DTGVSQNPRHKITKRGQNVTFRCDPISEHNRLYWYRQTLGQGPEFLTYFQNEAQLEKSRLLSDRFSAERPKGSFSTLEIQRTEQGDSAMYLCASSSSYRTSQETQYFGPGTRLLVL.

The chain employs TRBV7-6 and TRBJ2-2; D is unresolved. This CDR3 has 16 amino acids. The germline V gene has CDR1 SGHVS and CDR2 FNYEAQ. Trimming shortened V by 0 bases and J by 5 bases, and 13 bases separated the two germline ends. CDR3 nucleotide sequence: TGTGCCAGCAGCTTAGCGCAATCCCCACTGACCGGGGAGCTGTTTTTT. This encodes CASSLAQSPLTGELFF.

The chain joins TRBV30 to TRBJ1-5; 9 nucleotides line up with TRBD1. The CDR3 loop spans 13 amino acids. The germline CDR1 and CDR2 sequences are GTSNPN and SVGIG (reference sequence). Trimming cost V 4 bases and J 6 bases; bases outside gene matches: 4. The DNA for the CDR3 is TGTGCCTGGAAGGGACAGGGCGGTCAGCCCCAGCATTTT. Amino acid sequence: CAWKGQGGQPQHF.

V usage is TRBV28 and J usage is TRBJ1-2; TRBD1 aligns across 8 bases. CDR3 length: 14 residues. V was pared by 7 bases and J by 4 bases, with 8 bases of the junction left unmatched. CDR1 and CDR2 from the germline V gene are MDHEN and SYDVKM. CDR3 sequence: CASTTGQGTYGYTF. The CDR3 nucleotides read TGTGCCAGCACCACCGGACAGGGAACCTATGGCTACACCTTC.

The CDR3 DNA is TGCGCCAGCAGCCCAGGGTCTGATGGCTACACCTTC. It yields the protein CASSPGSDGYTF. V is TRBV5-1 and J is TRBJ1-2; TRBD1 is a possible D gene (5 bases). CDR1 SGHRS and CDR2 YFSETQ come from the germline V gene. The CDR3 extends over 12 amino acids. With 4 bases removed from V and 6 bases from J, the gap between germline ends came to 10 bases.

The chain joins TRBV30 to TRBJ1-2; D remains unclear. CDR3 size: 10 residues. The germline V gene encodes CDR1 GTSNPN and CDR2 SVGIG (reference sequence). V lost 4 bases and J 8 bases, leaving 8 bases between the germline ends. This CDR3 is CAWNSQGYTF. The CDR3 DNA is TGTGCCTGGAATTCGCAGGGCTACACCTTC.

V gene TRBV28 combines with J gene TRBJ1-6; no reliable D call. The CDR3 has 15 amino acids. Germline V gene sequence: CDR1 MDHEN, CDR2 SYDVKM. Trimming removed 3 bases from V and 9 bases from J, with 15 bases in between. The CDR3 coding sequence is TGTGCCAGCAGTTTGCCCACCGTTGGCCGTTCACCCCTCCACTTT. It yields the protein CASSLPTVGRSPLHF.

In this sample, this clone turned up many times. The V call is TRBV14, the J call TRBJ2-2; 7 bases line up with TRBD1. The V gene end was trimmed by 3 bases and the J gene end by 7 bases; junction bases not matched to a gene: 5. Germline V gene lookup returns CDR1 SGHDN and CDR2 FVKESK. This CDR3 is 14 amino acids long. CDR3 sequence: CASSHNRGIGELFF. The DNA for the CDR3 is TGTGCCAGCAGCCACAACAGGGGAATCGGGGAGCTGTTTTTT.

The chain couples TRBV7-9 to TRBJ2-7; 9 bases line up with TRBD1. Losses at the gene ends were 5 bases for V and 0 bases for J; bases not matched to a gene: 8. The CDR3 contains 16 residues. Germline CDR1 SEHNR, CDR2 FQNEAQ (reference sequence). The chain's CDR3 is CASSPSMTGGSYEQYF. CDR3 DNA sequence: TGTGCCAGCAGCCCCTCCATGACAGGGGGCTCCTACGAGCAGTACTTC.

Concerning this clone itself: The junction departs from the called germline gene at one end, perhaps through a read error. This sequence joins TRBV7-7 and TRBJ2-3, with TRBD1 matching over 8 bases. This CDR3 region has 14 residues. Germline V CDR1 and CDR2: SSHAT, FNYEAQ (reference sequence). The CDR3 spells CASSSGQGADTQYF. For the CDR3, the DNA is TGTGCTAGCAGCTCCGGACAGGGTGCAGATACGCAGTATTTT.

The V and J genes are TRBV3-1 (or the pseudogene TRBV3-2) and TRBJ1-4, with 7 bases that match TRBD1. The CDR3 consists of 16 residues. CDR1 LGHDT and CDR2 YNNKEL come from the germline V gene (reference sequence). With 4 bases clipped from V and 4 bases from J, the junction kept 9 bases outside the gene matches. The CDR3 coding sequence is TGTGCCAGCAGCCGTACCCCGGGACAGATTAATGAAAAACTGTTTTTT. This encodes CASSRTPGQINEKLFF.

The rearrangement links TRBV11-1 to TRBJ1-2, with a possible D match to TRBD1 (6 bases). Trimming stripped 4 bases from V and 7 bases from J, with 19 bases between. This CDR3 contains 15 residues. CDR1 is SGHAT and CDR2 is FQDESV in the germline V gene (reference sequence). In nucleotides, the CDR3 is TGTGCCAGCAGCTACCCCGGACAGTCCGCCGGTGGCTACACCTTC. It yields the protein CASSYPGQSAGGYTF. Using reference TRBV11-1 and TRBJ1-2 for the parts outside the CDR3, the full variable domain is EAEVAQSPRYKITEKSQAVAFWCDPISGHATLYWYRQILGQGPELLVQFQDESVVDDSQLPKDRFSAERLKGVDSTLKIQPAELGDSAMYLCASSYPGQSAGGYTFGSGTRLTVV.

The rearrangement joins TRBV5-1 to TRBJ2-2; possibly TRBD2 for D (6 bases). V dropped 7 bases and J dropped 6 bases, with 16 bases sitting between them. Germline CDR1 is SGHRS and CDR2 is YFSETQ. The CDR3 covers 14 residues. DNA for the CDR3: TGCGCCAGCCGATTTGATAGCGGTTCCGGGGAGCTGTTTTTT. Translated: CASRFDSGSGELFF.

Comment on this clone: Other DNA sequences in the sample encode the same CDR3. V usage is TRBV3-1 (or the pseudogene TRBV3-2) and J usage is TRBJ2-7; D not resolved. V gave up 0 bases and J gave up 1 base, with 7 bases separating them. The CDR3 consists of 14 residues. Germline assignment: CDR1 LGHDT and CDR2 YNNKEL (reference sequence). The CDR3 protein is CASSQERSSYEQYF. In nucleotides, the CDR3 is TGTGCCAGCAGCCAAGAACGCAGTTCCTACGAGCAGTACTTC.

The V gene is TRBV6-5, the J gene TRBJ2-3; D is unresolved. The V gene's germline CDR1 is MNHEY and CDR2 SVGAGI. The V and J ends lost 5 bases and 2 bases respectively, with 11 bases between them. CDR3 length: 14 residues. The CDR3: CASSPLEATDTQYF. The CDR3 DNA is TGTGCCAGCAGTCCCCTCGAAGCCACAGATACGCAGTATTTT.

This clone was seen just once. V gene TRBV9 combines with J gene TRBJ1-6, with D uncertain. CDR1 and CDR2 (germline): SGDLS, YYNGEE. The length of the CDR3 is 15 residues. The V end was cut by 0 bases, the J end by 4 bases, with 8 bases between. The DNA of the CDR3 is TGTGCCAGCAGCGTAGGTGTCTTATATAATTCACCCCTCCACTTT. Amino acid sequence: CASSVGVLYNSPLHF.

The rearrangement links TRBV29-1 to TRBJ2-1; maybe TRBD1 (6 bases). Germline CDR1 is SQVTM and CDR2 is ANQGSEA. CDR3 length: 16 residues. Trimming removed 2 bases at V and 8 bases at J, with 22 bases between. This CDR3 reads CSVETLLRGSTDEQFF. CDR3 DNA sequence: TGCAGCGTTGAAACCCTTCTCAGGGGTTCAACGGATGAGCAGTTCTTC.

The gene calls are TRBV3-1 (or the pseudogene TRBV3-2) and TRBJ1-1; 10 bases agree with TRBD1. The CDR3 has 14 residues. Looked up from germline, CDR1 is LGHDT and CDR2 is YNNKEL (reference sequence). Trimming removed 8 bases from V and 5 bases from J; junction bases left unmatched: 8. CDR3 bases: TGTGCCAGCCGTCCGGGACAGGGGAGTACTGAAGCTTTCTTT. Amino acid sequence: CASRPGQGSTEAFF.

The gene calls are TRBV11-3 and TRBJ1-1; D is uncertain. Germline V gives CDR1 SGHNT, CDR2 YENEEA. CDR3 length: 11 amino acids. V gave up 2 bases and J gave up 12 bases, with 10 bases separating them. The CDR3 DNA reads as TGTGCCAGCAGCTTACCCCGGTTCCCTTTCTTT. Encoded protein: CASSLPRFPFF.

The gene calls are TRBV3-1 (or the pseudogene TRBV3-2) and TRBJ2-3; possible D gene TRBD2, 6 bases. The germline V gene has CDR1 LGHDT and CDR2 YNNKEL (reference sequence). The CDR3 spans 15 residues. V lost 1 base and J lost 4, with 12 bases in between. The chain's CDR3 is CASSQARRVADTQYF. In nucleotides, the CDR3 is TGTGCCAGCAGCCAAGCTCGGAGGGTGGCAGATACGCAGTATTTT.

The chain combines TRBV6-2 or TRBV6-3 with TRBJ2-1, with TRBD2 matching 8 bases. Germline loops: CDR1 MNHEY, CDR2 SVGEGT. V trimming: 5 bases; J trimming: 9 bases; junction bases outside the gene matches: 12. The CDR3 extends over 15 amino acids. In nucleotides, the CDR3 is TGTGCCAGCAGTCAAAGGGCGGGGGGCGGCGGTGAGCAGTTCTTC. Translated: CASSQRAGGGGEQFF.

The V gene is TRBV19, the J gene TRBJ1-2, with 10 positions matching TRBD1. V gave up 5 bases and J gave up 5 bases; unmatched junction bases: 8. This CDR3 region has 15 residues. Per germline, CDR1 LNHDA and CDR2 SQIVND (reference sequence). The CDR3 coding sequence is TGTGCCAGTAGTTCCCGGACAGGGGGTATATATGGCTACACCTTC. Encoded protein: CASSSRTGGIYGYTF.

The V call is TRBV7-2, the J call TRBJ2-3; tentative D call: TRBD2 (6 bases). V lost 7 bases, J lost 0 bases, and 14 bases lay in between. The CDR3 loop spans 15 amino acids. CDR1 and CDR2 from the germline V gene are SGHTA and FQGNSA. The CDR3 coding sequence is TGTGCCAGCAATGTAGCGGACTCTAGCACAGATACGCAGTATTTT. Its protein product is CASNVADSSTDTQYF. The whole variable domain, remainder taken from reference TRBV7-2 and TRBJ2-3, is GAGVSQSPSNKVTEKGKDVELRCDPISGHTALYWYRQSLGQGLEFLIYFQGNSAPDKSGLPSDRFSAERTGGSVSTLTIQRTQQEDSAVYLCASNVADSSTDTQYFGPGTRLTVL.